The following is a T cell receptor (beta chain) sequence with its context. This clone's antigen is unknown. No base quality information exists; no much larger clone differs at one position. The data belong to a study of response to subunit inactivated influenza vaccine (dated by TCRdb to 2016 to 2019). Notes on the research overall: To follow how T cells responded to a trivalent subunit inactivated influenza vaccine, the researchers relied on deep quantitative profiling of the T cell receptor repertoire.

Receptor libraries were prepared by RT-PCR. Sequenced on an Illumina HiSeq 2500. The raw public data were reprocessed by TCRdb itself: fastp quality trimming at Q25, MiXCR clonotype calling, in-frame beta chains only. Rows merge per CDR3 protein into single entries with the most common DNA and genes. The sample contains 450,000 to 500,000 distinct CDR3 sequences, about a tenth of them found a single time. Together, the top ten hold more than 10% of the sample. Sample time point, as interpreted from the label and publication: 45 days after influenza vaccine administration. Points the paper makes about the study in general: The authors proposed that each seasonal influenza vaccination may bring in only a limited number of new T cells.

The germline V and J ends show losses of 4 bases and 0 bases respectively, and no gene match explains 4 bases of the junction. In the germline V gene (reference sequence), CDR1 corresponds to SEHNR and CDR2 to FQNEAQ. The CDR3 goes from the cysteine to the phenylalanine over 15 residues. The CDR3 DNA has 45 bases and is translated from base 1. The chain joins TRBV7-9 to TRBJ2-7; TRBD1 agrees with 9 junctional bases. The sample was PBMCs from blood, taken 35 to 45 days after vaccination. This clonotype was obtained from a man aged 45-65 years who received an inactivated influenza vaccine. Donor details come from another sample of the same person, matched by shared clones. The CDR3 protein: CASSSSGQGSYEQYF. The bases read TGTGCCAGCAGCTCCTCGGGACAGGGCTCCTACGAGCAGTACTTC.